This T cell receptor beta chain was recovered during a study of cytomegalovirus exposure and HLA in healthy donors (TCRdb year 2017). Describing the broader study: An earlier analysis of some 550 of the donors reported more than 250 Gb of sequence data and around 120 million unique TCR beta sequences from some 180 million T cells. Five DR-DQ haplotypes were treated as single units for association and clustering because of strong linkage in the cohort. HLA typing covered class I and class II loci at four-digit resolution. In addition to the first cohort of roughly 670 subjects, a separate validation cohort of over 90 different subjects was used. To predict cytomegalovirus infection status, the study combined high-throughput TCR immunosequencing, statistical association of individual TCRs with disease status, and machine learning. Every repertoire in the discovery cohort had been generated on one and the same sequencing platform. Alongside the repertoire data, information on donor age, sex, ethnicity and CMV serostatus was compiled. Among the roughly 370 genotyped donors, around 81% belonged to the genetic ancestry cluster associated with self-reported Caucasian donors. The study aimed to test whether cataloging public T cell receptors could reveal signatures of past pathogen exposure. The number of donors typed differed by locus, with about 629-640 for A, B, C, DRB1 and DQB1, about 500 for DQA1, nearly 610 for DPA1, and approximately 470 for DPB1. To decide whether each TCR beta V gene segment behaved as functional or pseudogenic, an earlier analysis of some 600 of the donors relied on high-throughput TCR beta sequencing. The later analysis used no new phenotypic data to find candidate immune exposures, relying instead on TCR beta sequences and their occurrence across donors. Among about 410 genotyped donors of the cohort, an average of around 240,000 unique TCR beta nucleotide sequences was sequenced per donor, of which 15% to 20% were non-productive. The study used immunosequencing to profile the T cell repertoires of 666 subjects and linked those repertoires to cytomegalovirus serostatus. A later analysis re-analyzed previously published TCR beta repertoires from 666 donors and added high-resolution HLA genotyping to study TCR occurrence patterns. Genome-wide SNP genotypes for about 60% of the roughly 700 donors were used in a later genetic analysis, which treated that subset as a discovery cohort. An early release that covered some 640 HLA-typed donors contained approximately 300 gigabases of sequencing data and 80 million or so unique TCR sequences. Here is what the overall study found, with its caveats: A cluster of highly shared sequence variants was judged likely to represent a technical artifact of the sequencing pipeline. A later analysis found that most CMV-associated TCR beta chains appeared HLA-restricted, with HLA associations seemingly driven largely by CMV exposure. In a later analysis, around 15,000 TCR beta sequences were associated with specific HLA alleles at a false discovery rate of 0.05. When HLA alleles, especially DR and DQ, strongly co-occurred, TCR associations were difficult to assign to individual alleles. In a later analysis, several top co-occurrence clusters were reported to appear linked to parvovirus B19, influenza, CMV and Epstein-Barr virus. While some public TCRs were present in many individuals, most TCR sequences turned up only very rarely across donors. A total of 150 or so TCR beta chains were listed by the study as associated with cytomegalovirus. The authors suggested that the approach could potentially be extended to other disease states and immunological phenotypes. Broadly in line with IMGT annotations, most TCR beta V segments showed up in productive rearrangements about 87% or about 30% of the time in an earlier analysis of approximately 600 of the donors. Compared with the approximately 670-donor mean, donors in an Asian-associated ancestry cluster had fewer N-insertions in productive TCRs, according to a later genetic analysis. Because some donors lacked HLA typing at each locus, the association tests relied only on the typed subset. Sequencing depth was assumed to be roughly uniform across donors in the presence/absence analyses, though that assumption may not hold. In a later analysis, TCR association rates were found to vary across HLA loci, with the most associated TCRs seen for DRB1 alleles and the fewest for HLA-C alleles. The only immune exposure information available for the cohort was CMV serostatus. A few of the identified cytomegalovirus-associated TCR beta chains were confirmed in vitro to be specific for cytomegalovirus antigens. The classifier was reported to diagnose cytomegalovirus status with high specificity and sensitivity in both the original and validation cohorts. A later analysis found that HLA-associated TCR beta chains were more clonally expanded and had lower generation probabilities than equally common non-associated chains. A further reported finding was that TCR beta sequences accurately predicted the HLA-A and HLA-B alleles for most subjects in the first cohort. About 17 rarely observed V segments, including chromosome 9 orphons, were excluded from the earlier analysis of several hundred of the donors because counts were too low. V-gene and J-gene trimming of TCR beta chains was associated with a missense DCLRE1C variant in a later genetic analysis, and the association was replicated in an independent cohort. Linkage disequilibrium might explain the correlated functional status among segregating V segments, but an unknown experimental factor could not be ruled out. This cohort had only TCR beta chains sequenced, and the lack of alpha or paired-chain data limited which features could be detected.

In total, 500 to 700 healthy bone marrow donors made up the cohort. At the time of sampling, every cohort member was nominally healthy, though immune exposures that went unrecorded were likely present. The donor tested CMV seropositive, placing the donor among the approximately 290 seropositive members of the cohort. Each donor provided a peripheral blood sample, and peripheral blood mononuclear cells were used for TCR beta sequencing. Genomic DNA was extracted from the blood cell samples with the Qiagen DNeasy Blood Extraction Kit. This clone is a singleton in its sample. Its target antigen remains unknown. There are no base qualities to consult, and no much larger clone falls within one base. The method was the immunoSEQ multiplex PCR assay. The multiplex PCR relied on a mix of 60 forward primers for TCR Vbeta segments and 13 reverse primers for TCR Jbeta segments. The CDR3 region of rearranged TCR beta genes was amplified from genomic DNA by a multiplex PCR assay. Amplified TCR beta libraries were sequenced as 87-base-pair reads on the Illumina HiSeq System. On the authors' methods: A later analysis counted about 82 million unique TCR beta chains across the 650 to 800 repertoires, and about 10 million of these chains were shared by at least two donors. Raw reads were error-corrected and collapsed into unique sequences by a nearest-neighbor algorithm in which closely related sequences were merged to remove PCR and sequencing errors. CDR3 sequences were aligned to IMGT reference sequences to assign V, D and J gene segments. For a sequence to be retained, a match of at least six nucleotides to both a V gene segment and a J gene segment was required. Rearrangements were called productive when the CDR3 lacked stop codons and stayed in frame with V and J; all others were non-productive. CDR3 was defined by IMGT convention, running from the second conserved V-encoded cysteine to the conserved J-encoded phenylalanine. Sequences without an unambiguous match to a single V gene segment were excluded from the earlier analysis of approximately 600 of the donors. In an earlier analysis of 587 of the donors, V segments were called functional above 56.7% productive rearrangements and were called segregating when the between-donor standard deviation exceeded 5%. To diagnose cytomegalovirus status from the catalog of TCR beta chain sequences, a statistical classification framework was built. In a later analysis, TCR nucleotide sequences were compared against IMGT/GENE-DB human TR gene sequences so that V and J genes could be assigned. A later analysis assigned CDR3 sequences and most-parsimonious VDJ recombination scenarios with the TCRdist pipeline. In a later analysis, each TCR beta chain was defined by its CDR3 amino acid sequence together with its V-gene family, and reads lacking a unique V-gene family were excluded. To address suspected cross-contamination and a sequencing artifact, a later analysis removed approximately 590 highly shared, low-generation-probability nucleotide sequences. In a later analysis, a clonal expansion index for each public chain was calculated from normalized within-repertoire ranks of inferred template counts. In a later analysis, generation probabilities were computed using a VDJ recombination model fitted to out-of-frame rearrangements, and the results were checked against IGoR. A later analysis scored TCR-TCR, TCR-HLA and TCR-CMV co-occurrence with hypergeometric tests, applying a repertoire-size bias correction to TCR pairs. To estimate false discovery rates, a later analysis permuted the HLA or CMV assignments 20 times. In a later analysis, co-occurring TCRs were grouped using DBSCAN, with TCRdist sequence similarity added in when clustering inside HLA-allele-positive subsets. For co-occurrence clustering, repertoires with fewer than 30,000 or more than 120,000 public chains were excluded, along with five repertoires with anomalous nucleotide sharing. TCRdb stores this immuneACCESS table with in-frame sequences only. Part of the clones is absent; in the studies checked, under half of the shortfall reflects unresolved V genes, and no reason is known for the rest. The D gene and trimming were derived from the DNA, and the V and J assignments and clone size from that table. A total of over 150,000 clones appear in this sample, around 80% of them only once. Jointly, the top ten make up 1% of the sample.

This sequence originates from a woman in her forties or fifties in good health and CMV-seropositive. The sequenced sample consisted of PBMCs.

The CDR3 reads as follows: CASSHRDRGEQYF. The DNA sequence is given as TGTGCCAGTAGCCACCGCGACAGGGGCGAGCAGTACTTC. The chain is assembled from TRBV19 and TRBJ2-7, with 8 junctional bases fitting TRBD1. CDR1 and CDR2 (LNHDA, SQIVND) derive from the germline V gene (reference sequence). Trimming leaves V shorter by 6 bases and J shorter by 6 bases, with the junction holding 7 bases beyond the gene matches. The CDR3 has 13 amino acids, counting the end cysteine and phenylalanine. CDR3 DNA is the only sequence kept; it has 39 bases, read in frame from the first base. Beyond the CDR3, the reference TRBV19 and TRBJ2-7 genes provide the residues; the full variable domain reads: DGGITQSPKYLFRKEGQNVTLSCEQNLNHDAMYWYRQDPGQGLRLIYYSQIVNDFQKGDIAEGYSVSREKKESFPLTVTSAQKNPTAFYLCASSHRDRGEQYFGPGTRLTVT.